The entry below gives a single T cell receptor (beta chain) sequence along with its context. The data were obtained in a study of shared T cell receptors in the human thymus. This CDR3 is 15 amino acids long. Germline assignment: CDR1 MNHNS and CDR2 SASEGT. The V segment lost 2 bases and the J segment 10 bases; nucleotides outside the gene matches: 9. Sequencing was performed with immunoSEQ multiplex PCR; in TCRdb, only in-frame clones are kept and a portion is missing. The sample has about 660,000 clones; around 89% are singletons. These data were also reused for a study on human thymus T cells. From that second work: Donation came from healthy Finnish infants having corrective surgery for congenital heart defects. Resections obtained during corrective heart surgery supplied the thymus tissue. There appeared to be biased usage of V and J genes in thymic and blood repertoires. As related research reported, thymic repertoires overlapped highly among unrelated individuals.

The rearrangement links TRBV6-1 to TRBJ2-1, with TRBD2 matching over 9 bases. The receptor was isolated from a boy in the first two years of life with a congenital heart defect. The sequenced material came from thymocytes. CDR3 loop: CASSEFGGRAGEQFF. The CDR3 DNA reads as TGTGCCAGCAGTGAATTTGGCGGGAGGGCCGGGGAGCAGTTCTTC.